The 24 T cell receptor beta chains reported below all come from one sample, sequenced in a study of CD8 T cells in ankylosing spondylitis. TCRdb fed the 5' RACE reads into MiXCR, producing one record per CDR3 protein. This table holds hundreds of thousands of distinct CDR3 sequences, around 7.8% found once. Sequenced: blood, either unsorted or a sorted T cell fraction (not recorded which). The receptors originated from a male donor with ankylosing spondylitis or in good health (not recorded which).

The chain has TRBV7-6 and TRBJ2-7; 7 bases are a match to TRBD2. Per the germline V gene, CDR1 is SGHVS and CDR2 is FNYEAQ. CDR3 length: 15 residues. Unmatched junction bases numbered 14, after V lost 6 bases and J lost 6 bases. In DNA, the CDR3 is TGTGCCAGCAGTCCATCGGGGACTAAGGGCTCCGAGCAGTACTTC. Translated, it gives CASSPSGTKGSEQYF.

At least ten counts were recorded for this clonotype. CDR3 amino acids: CSVWASSSTEAFF. CDR3 DNA sequence: TGCAGCGTCTGGGCCTCCTCCAGCACTGAAGCTTTCTTT. The chain carries TRBV29-1 and TRBJ1-1; D gene uncertain. V was cut by 6 bases and J by 4 bases, with 15 bases left in between. The CDR3 runs 13 residues. Germline CDR1 SQVTM, CDR2 ANQGSEA.

The rearrangement links TRBV20-1 to TRBJ2-1; 9 bases fit TRBD1. Germline V gene data show CDR1 as DFQATT and CDR2 as SNEGSKA (reference sequence). The CDR3 is 14 amino acids. V trimming: 5 bases; J trimming: 5 bases; junction bases outside the gene matches: 7. The DNA of the CDR3 is TGCAGTGCTCAGCGGACAGGGGCCAACAATGAGCAGTTCTTC. Protein: CSAQRTGANNEQFF.

The V and J genes are TRBV21-1 and TRBJ1-5. TRBV21-1 is annotated as a pseudogene. This CDR3 comprises 17 residues. CDR3 sequence (DNA): TGTGCCAGGAGCCCTGGTCTCCGCGGCTGGCTCAATCAGCCCCAGCATTTT. Translating it yields CARSPGLRGWLNQPQHF.

The chain joins TRBV30 to TRBJ1-6; 7 bases agree with TRBD1. CDR3 size: 16 residues. The V segment lost 3 bases and the J segment 7 bases; nucleotides outside the gene matches: 12. Germline CDR1 is GTSNPN and CDR2 is SVGIG (reference sequence). The CDR3 is CAWSPGTAGVNSPLHF. The DNA of the CDR3 is TGTGCCTGGAGCCCCGGGACAGCGGGAGTAAATTCACCCCTCCACTTT. Combining the CDR3 with reference TRBV30 and TRBJ1-6 gives the whole variable domain SQTIHQWPATLVQPVGSPLSLECTVEGTSNPNLYWYRQAAGRGLQLLFYSVGIGQISSEVPQNLSASRPQDRQFILSSKKLLLSDSGFYLCAWSPGTAGVNSPLHFGNGTRLTVT.

In its sample, this clonotype was seen many times. CDR3 region: CASSHKEGSEAFF. The CDR3 nucleotides read TGCGCCAGCAGCCATAAAGAGGGCTCTGAAGCTTTCTTT. The chain combines TRBV4-3 with TRBJ1-1; D is uncertain. The ends were cut back, 3 bases at V and 6 bases at J, with 11 bases in the middle. CDR3 length: 13 amino acids. Germline CDR1 and CDR2: LGHNA and YSLEER.

Ten or more counts support this clonotype. The chain combines TRBV6-1 with TRBJ1-3; D is undetermined. Germline V gene data show CDR1 as MNHNS and CDR2 as SASEGT. V was trimmed by 2 bases and J by 0 bases, leaving 11 bases between them. The CDR3 loop spans 16 amino acids. As DNA, the CDR3 is TGTGCCAGCAGTGAACGACGGGCGAGCTCTGGAAACACCATATATTTT. This sequence encodes CASSERRASSGNTIYF.

This clonotype was seen at least ten times. At one end, the junction sequence differs from germline, possibly due to a read error. The rearrangement joins TRBV5-1 to TRBJ1-1; unclear D gene. CDR1 and CDR2 from the germline V gene are SGHRS and YFSETQ. The CDR3 has 13 residues. CDR3 sequence: CASSLAGNTEAFF. CDR3 coding DNA: TGTGCCAGCAGCTTAGCAGGGAACACTGAAGCTTTCTTT.

The J gene is TRBJ1-1, the V gene TRBV29-1, with D possibly being TRBD1 (5 bases). Germline-derived CDR1 and CDR2 are SQVTM and ANQGSEA. V was trimmed by 4 bases and J by 11 bases, leaving 11 bases between them. The CDR3 is 10 residues long. The CDR3 reads CSVARGEAFF. As DNA, the CDR3 is TGCAGCGTTGCGCGGGGGGAGGCTTTCTTT.

This clonotype was recorded at least ten times. The chain links TRBV9 to TRBJ2-1; D may be TRBD1 (6 bases). The V end lost 4 bases, the J end lost 0 bases, and 20 bases lay between the germline ends. Germline assignment: CDR1 SGDLS and CDR2 YYNGEE. This CDR3 contains 18 residues. The CDR3 nucleotides are TGTGCCAGCAGCCCTTACCCCGACAGGATGAGCTCCTACAATGAGCAGTTCTTC. It codes for CASSPYPDRMSSYNEQFF.

On this clonotype itself: This may be a read error: a much more frequent sequence differs by one nucleotide. This chain joins TRBV5-1 and TRBJ2-7, with D hard to call. The CDR3 is 14 amino acids. Germline loops: CDR1 SGHRS, CDR2 YFSETQ. The CDR3 here is CASSLELNPYGQYF. CDR3 DNA: TGCGCCAGCAGCTTGGAACTCAACCCCTACGGGCAGTACTTC.

This clonotype was seen at least ten times. This chain joins TRBV7-2 and TRBJ2-7, with 7 bases that match TRBD1. This CDR3 has 12 residues. The V gene's germline CDR1 is SGHTA and CDR2 FQGNSA. The J segment lost 3 bases and the V segment lost 6 bases, leaving 2 bases of the junction unmatched. The CDR3 region has the DNA TGTGCCAGCAGGCAGGGGGACTACGAGCAGTACTTC. It specifies CASRQGDYEQYF.

Many counts were recorded for this clonotype. The V call is TRBV30, the J call TRBJ2-1; D assignment may be TRBD1 or TRBD2 (5 bases each). Per the germline V gene, CDR1 is GTSNPN and CDR2 is SVGIG (reference sequence). V was cut by 3 bases and J by 0 bases, with 12 bases left in between. This CDR3 is 15 amino acids long. The CDR3 sequence: CAWSEGRASYNEQFF. CDR3 in DNA: TGTGCCTGGAGCGAGGGCAGGGCCTCCTACAATGAGCAGTTCTTC.

This clonotype was seen repeatedly, ten times or more. The chain links TRBV11-2 to TRBJ2-3; 10 bases map to TRBD2. V lost 0 bases and J lost 5; bases outside the gene matches: 11. From germline, CDR1 is SGHAT and CDR2 FQNNGV. The CDR3 is 18 amino acids. The CDR3 coding sequence is TGTGCCAGCAGCTTAGAGTTCAGAAGCGGGGGGGCCCTAGATACGCAGTATTTT. This gives the protein CASSLEFRSGGALDTQYF.

The genes are TRBV18 and TRBJ2-7; 10 bases are a match to TRBD2. The CDR3 is 14 residues long. Germline V gene sequence: CDR1 KGHSH, CDR2 LQKENI. Trimming at V came to 3 bases and at J to 6 bases, leaving 5 bases not matched to a gene. The CDR3: CASSPPAGGREQYF. In DNA, the CDR3 is TGTGCCAGCTCACCCCCAGCGGGAGGGCGCGAGCAGTACTTC. The variable domain in full, with the rest retrieved from reference TRBV18 and TRBJ2-7, is NAGVMQNPRHLVRRRGQEARLRCSPMKGHSHVYWYRQLPEEGLKFMVYLQKENIIDESGMPKERFSAEFPKEGPSILRIQQVVRGDSAAYFCASSPPAGGREQYFGPGTRLTVT.

This clonotype occurred many times. The V call is TRBV9, the J call TRBJ2-6; D is perhaps TRBD1 (6 bases). This CDR3 contains 18 residues. Deletions cut 6 bases from V and 2 bases from J, with 21 bases between. Looked up from germline, CDR1 is SGDLS and CDR2 is YYNGEE. CDR3 loop: CASTHSGTLNPGANVLTF. CDR3 nucleotides: TGTGCCAGCACCCACTCGGGGACATTGAACCCTGGGGCCAACGTCCTGACTTTC. The whole variable domain, filled in from reference TRBV9 and TRBJ2-6, reads DSGVTQTPKHLITATGQRVTLRCSPRSGDLSVYWYQQSLDQGLQFLIQYYNGEERAKGNILERFSAQQFPDLHSELNLSSLELGDSALYFCASTHSGTLNPGANVLTFGAGSRLTVL.

This clonotype has at least ten counts. This chain joins TRBV5-1 and TRBJ2-1; the match to TRBD2 covers 9 bases. The CDR3 contains 17 residues. Germline loops: CDR1 SGHRS, CDR2 YFSETQ. V lost 4 bases to trimming and J lost 0 bases; unmatched junction nucleotides: 8. The CDR3 DNA reads as TGCGCCAGCAGCCCGGGACTAGCTAAGAGCTCCTACAATGAGCAGTTCTTC. Protein sequence: CASSPGLAKSSYNEQFF.

In this sample, this clonotype turned up many times. This chain links TRBV6-2 or TRBV6-3 with TRBJ1-5; possible D gene TRBD1, 5 bases. The ends were cut back, 6 bases at V and 8 bases at J, with 17 bases in the middle. The CDR3 runs to 14 residues. The V gene's germline CDR1 is MNHEY and CDR2 SVGEGT. CDR3 protein: CASSWRGGQEPQHF. DNA for the CDR3: TGTGCCAGCAGCTGGAGGGGAGGCCAGGAGCCCCAGCATTTT.

This clonotype came up many times. V and J are TRBV19 and TRBJ1-1; perhaps TRBD1 as D (5 bases). V was pared by 3 bases and J by 2 bases, with 19 bases between. Germline V CDR1 and CDR2: LNHDA, SQIVND (reference sequence). The CDR3 covers 17 residues. Here the CDR3 reads CASSIGLGDYLNTEAFF. In nucleotides, the CDR3 is TGTGCCAGTAGTATTGGTCTGGGGGACTATTTAAACACTGAAGCTTTCTTT.

On this clonotype itself: Given a much more abundant clone one base away, this may be a read error. The gene calls are TRBV20-1 and TRBJ1-1, with D perhaps TRBD1 (5 bases). Germline V gene data show CDR1 as DFQATT and CDR2 as SNEGSKA (reference sequence). The CDR3 is made up of 15 amino acids. The V and J ends lost 8 bases and 4 bases respectively, with 23 bases between them. For the CDR3, the DNA is TGCAGTTCTCGAGACTGGGGGGGGTCAGGCACTGAAGCTTTCTTT. Translation gives CSSRDWGGSGTEAFF.

The sample holds many counts of this clonotype. The CDR3 DNA reads TGCGCCAGCAGCCAAGAGCCCCAGACTAGCGACGAGCAGTACTTC. Translating gives CASSQEPQTSDEQYF. This chain joins TRBV4-3 and TRBJ2-7, with 8 bases fitting TRBD2. CDR1 and CDR2 from the germline V gene are LGHNA and YSLEER. Trimming removed 0 bases from V and 5 bases from J; junction bases left unmatched: 6. The CDR3 covers 15 residues.

This clonotype was seen many times. The chain couples TRBV6-1 to TRBJ1-2; possible D gene TRBD1, 5 bases. Germline V CDR1 and CDR2: MNHNS, SASEGT. This CDR3 comprises 14 residues. V lost 8 bases and J 4 bases, leaving 17 bases between the germline ends. CDR3 nucleotides: TGTGCCAGCGGAAATAAGGGACCTCCCTATGGCTACACCTTC. Amino acid sequence: CASGNKGPPYGYTF.

The chain employs TRBV20-1 and TRBJ2-1; D could derive from TRBD1 or TRBD2 (5 bases each). The CDR3 totals 18 residues. V was cut by 4 bases and J by 2 bases, with 24 bases left in between. Germline assignment: CDR1 DFQATT and CDR2 SNEGSKA (reference sequence). The CDR3 sequence: CSAIFNARGSITYNEQFF. For the CDR3, the DNA is TGCAGTGCTATTTTTAACGCTCGGGGCTCCATAACCTACAATGAGCAGTTCTTC.

Note on this clonotype: A much larger clone lies a single base off, so this may be a read error. The chain recombines TRBV7-3 with TRBJ2-1; D possibly corresponds to TRBD2 (5 bases). The CDR3 totals 12 residues. Germline CDR1 and CDR2: SGHTA and FQGTGA. V lost 9 bases to trimming and J lost 3 bases, with 9 bases between them. In nucleotides, the CDR3 is TGTGCCAGGAGCCGGGACTACAATGAGCAGTTCTTC. This encodes CARSRDYNEQFF.